The clone carrying this T cell receptor beta chain came up once. Generated by immunoSEQ multiplex PCR, the TCRdb table keeps only in-frame clones and is missing some. The data show about 360,000 clones, 70% to 90% seen once. The data originate from a study of cytomegalovirus exposure and HLA in healthy donors. This CDR3 comprises 16 residues. The ends lost 6 bases at V and 1 base at J; junction bases unmatched: 8. CDR1 and CDR2 (germline): SGHAT, FQNNGV. Sequenced sample: PBMCs. This receptor was taken from a woman in her late teens or twenties in good health and CMV-seronegative. The chain is built from TRBV11-2 and TRBJ2-2; 7 nucleotides line up with TRBD2. The chain's CDR3 is CASSPSGLRNTGELFF. DNA for the CDR3: TGTGCCAGCAGTCCTTCGGGACTAAGGAACACCGGGGAGCTGTTTTTT.